Following are 25 T cell receptor beta chains from one sample sequenced in a study of low-dose radiotherapy and immunotherapy resistance in tumors. Sample time point: before trial treatment. Both TCRalpha and TCRbeta chains were reverse transcribed with V-gene-specific primers. The TCRs were subjected to amplification over approximately 18 PCR cycles employing a constant-region primer in conjunction with a V-primer adapter. One entry per CDR3 protein results from TCRdb running MiXCR on the reads. The sample holds around 83,000 distinct CDR3 sequences; approximately 17% are singletons and the top ten take 5% to 6.5%. The sample consisted of PBMCs, taken before treatment. The receptors stem from a male donor with prostate cancer.

The table lists this clonotype with many counts. The chain employs TRBV4-1 and TRBJ2-3, with D perhaps TRBD1 (6 bases). With 2 bases removed from V and 4 bases from J, the gap between germline ends came to 10 bases. The germline gives CDR1 MGHRA, CDR2 YSYEKL. The CDR3 is 14 residues long. The CDR3 here is CASSQLTGPDTQYF. As DNA, the CDR3 is TGCGCCAGCAGCCAACTTACAGGGCCAGATACGCAGTATTTT.

This clonotype was seen at least ten times. The V gene is TRBV4-1, the J gene TRBJ2-1; no clear D gene. The CDR3 is 16 residues long. Germline loops: CDR1 MGHRA, CDR2 YSYEKL. Trimming removed 0 bases at V and 4 bases at J, with 13 bases between. CDR3 region: CASSQDRTGNYNEQFF. Written as DNA, the CDR3 is TGCGCCAGCAGCCAAGATCGGACGGGTAATTACAATGAGCAGTTCTTC.

There are many counts of this clonotype. The V gene is TRBV3-1, the J gene TRBJ2-5; D is unresolved. V was pared by 4 bases and J by 6 bases, with 9 bases between. Germline values: CDR1 LGHDT, CDR2 YNNKEL (reference sequence). The length of the CDR3 is 12 residues. The CDR3 sequence is CASSLTRQTQYF. The CDR3 coding sequence is TGTGCCAGCAGCCTTACACGACAGACCCAGTACTTC.

Note on this clonotype: A read error likely explains this, since a far larger clone differs by one base. The J gene is TRBJ2-7, the V gene TRBV4-2; no reliable D call. The CDR3 has 13 amino acids. V lost 1 base and J lost 7, with 11 bases in between. The germline CDR1 and CDR2 sequences are LGHNA and YNFKEQ. This CDR3 reads CASSQGLLGEQYF. The CDR3, as DNA: TGTGCCAGCAGCCAAGGACTTCTCGGTGAGCAGTACTTC.

There are many counts of this clonotype. The chain uses TRBV20-1 and TRBJ2-1; the D call may be TRBD1 or TRBD2 (5 bases each). V gave up 6 bases and J gave up 4 bases, with 19 bases separating them. The CDR3 contains 15 residues. Germline CDR1 is DFQATT and CDR2 is SNEGSKA (reference sequence). This CDR3 is CSAETGRMGYNEQFF. As DNA, the CDR3 is TGCAGTGCGGAGACGGGACGCATGGGATACAATGAGCAGTTCTTC.

This clonotype was counted ten times or more. DNA for the CDR3: TGTGCCAGCAGCGCCCAGAGCGGGCGAGACTACGAGCAGTACTTC. It translates to CASSAQSGRDYEQYF. The rearrangement joins TRBV7-9 to TRBJ2-7, with D possibly TRBD2 on 6 matching bases. This CDR3 spans 15 amino acids. The V end was cut by 5 bases, the J end by 3 bases, with 17 bases between. Germline CDR1 SEHNR, CDR2 FQNEAQ (reference sequence).

This clonotype came up a few times. Given a far larger clone just one base away, this is likely a sequencing read error. Here the CDR3 DNA reads TGTGCCAGCAGCTCGAAATACGAGCAGTTCTTC. It specifies CASSSKYEQFF. The chain is built from TRBV11-2 and TRBJ2-1, with D unclear. The CDR3 has 11 residues. The V end lost 4 bases, the J end lost 10 bases, and 8 bases lay between the germline ends. Per germline, CDR1 SGHAT and CDR2 FQNNGV. Full variable domain (rest looked up from reference TRBV11-2 and TRBJ2-1): EAGVAQSPRYKIIEKRQSVAFWCNPISGHATLYWYQQILGQGPKLLIQFQNNGVVDDSQLPKDRFSAERLKGVDSTLKIQPAKLEDSAVYLCASSSKYEQFFGPGTRLTVL.

This clonotype was recorded at least ten times. The chain recombines TRBV28 with TRBJ1-4; D is ambiguous. Trimming cost V 7 bases and J 2 bases, with 11 bases left between them. The CDR3 covers 14 residues. In germline, CDR1 is MDHEN, CDR2 SYDVKM. In DNA form, the CDR3 reads TGTGCCAGCACCGAAGGGCAGACTAATGAAAAACTGTTTTTT. Protein: CASTEGQTNEKLFF.

In its sample, this clonotype was seen many times. The chain is built from TRBV20-1 and TRBJ2-7, with 11 bases identical to TRBD2. J was trimmed by 4 bases and V by 1 base; bases with no gene match: 3. The CDR3 consists of 14 residues. Germline CDR1 and CDR2: DFQATT and SNEGSKA (reference sequence). This CDR3 is CSARGGTSGYEQYF. Here the CDR3 DNA reads TGCAGTGCTAGAGGGGGGACTAGCGGTTACGAGCAGTACTTC.

This clonotype was counted at least ten times. The rearrangement links TRBV20-1 to TRBJ2-2; D remains unclear. V shed 3 bases and J shed 5 bases, with 10 bases lying between them. CDR1 DFQATT and CDR2 SNEGSKA come from the germline V gene (reference sequence). The CDR3 extends over 13 amino acids. As DNA, the CDR3 is TGCAGTGCTAGCCGTGGGTTTACCGGGGAGCTGTTTTTT. Protein: CSASRGFTGELFF.

Ten or more counts support this clonotype. The chain uses TRBV7-2 and TRBJ1-1; perhaps TRBD1 as D (6 bases). This CDR3 is 14 amino acids long. With 5 bases removed from V and 7 bases from J, the gap between germline ends came to 17 bases. Germline values: CDR1 SGHTA, CDR2 FQGNSA. The DNA of the CDR3 is TGTGCCAGCAGCGCCTACCCAAGGGGGGTTGAAGCTTTCTTT. This sequence encodes CASSAYPRGVEAFF.

This clonotype was seen ten or more times. The gene calls are TRBV7-2 and TRBJ2-4; 8 positions agree with TRBD2. The CDR3 loop spans 15 amino acids. Germline loops: CDR1 SGHTA, CDR2 FQGNSA. The V and J ends lost 1 base and 8 bases, in that order; junction bases with no gene match: 7. This CDR3 reads CASSLVAGGADIQYF. The DNA of the CDR3 is TGTGCCAGCAGCTTAGTCGCGGGGGGCGCGGACATTCAGTACTTC.

This clonotype was counted between two and nine times. V and J are TRBV6-2 or TRBV6-3 and TRBJ1-6; 9 positions agree with TRBD1. V was pared by 6 bases and J by 7 bases, with 7 bases of the junction left unmatched. This CDR3 region has 15 residues. Germline assignment: CDR1 MNHEY and CDR2 SVGEGT. CDR3 sequence: CASRETGGKNSPLHF. In DNA form, the CDR3 reads TGTGCCAGCAGAGAGACAGGGGGGAAAAATTCACCCCTCCACTTT.

This clonotype was seen at least ten times. The chain carries TRBV6-1 and TRBJ2-7; a possible D gene is TRBD2 (6 bases). Trimming took 7 bases from V and 0 from J, leaving 13 bases between them. CDR3 length equals 14 residues. Germline values: CDR1 MNHNS, CDR2 SASEGT. The CDR3 DNA is TGTGCCAGCAAATTGGACGGGAGCTCCTACGAGCAGTACTTC. Its protein is CASKLDGSSYEQYF.

On this clonotype: A much larger clonotype is one base distant, so this may be a read error. The genes are TRBV5-1 and TRBJ2-5; D may be TRBD1 or TRBD2 (5 bases each). CDR1 and CDR2 (germline): SGHRS, YFSETQ. This CDR3 is built from 16 residues. The CDR3 DNA reads as TGCGCCAGCACCCCCAGAGTTGGGGGTTCGCGTGAGACCGAGTACTTC. Translation: CASTPRVGGSRETEYF.

This clonotype was seen repeatedly, ten times or more. The chain employs TRBV5-1 and TRBJ2-1, with D maybe TRBD1 (7 bases). V lost 0 bases and J 8 bases, leaving 15 bases between the germline ends. This CDR3 is 15 amino acids long. Germline V lookup: CDR1 SGHRS, CDR2 YFSETQ. The CDR3: CASSLVSRGVDEQFF. The CDR3 bases are TGCGCCAGCAGCTTGGTTTCCAGGGGGGTCGATGAGCAGTTCTTC.

This clonotype was counted at least ten times. This chain uses TRBV20-1 with TRBJ2-4; 14 bases are shared with TRBD2. Germline lookup yields CDR1 DFQATT and CDR2 SNEGSKA (reference sequence). The CDR3 spans 14 residues. The ends lost 5 bases at V and 7 bases at J; junction bases unmatched: 4. The CDR3 DNA is TGCAGTGCTCCGGGGACTAGCGGGGGTAACATTCAGTACTTC. This sequence encodes CSAPGTSGGNIQYF.

The chain links TRBV11-2 to TRBJ2-7; 9 bases are a match to TRBD1. Trimming took 4 bases from V and 5 from J; bases not matched to a gene: 9. The V gene's germline CDR1 is SGHAT and CDR2 FQNNGV. This CDR3 comprises 15 residues. CDR3 region: CASSYEPGQGDEQYF. The CDR3 nucleotides are TGTGCCAGCAGCTACGAACCGGGACAGGGCGACGAGCAGTACTTC.

This clonotype was recorded many times. The gene calls are TRBV11-2 and TRBJ2-1; weak D call: TRBD2 (5 bases). Trimming shortened V by 1 base and J by 9 bases, and 16 bases separated the two germline ends. The CDR3 sequence is 15 residues long. Germline CDR1 is SGHAT and CDR2 is FQNNGV. CDR3 amino acids: CASSLATGIGVEQFF. The CDR3 nucleotides are TGTGCCAGCAGCTTAGCGACGGGAATTGGTGTTGAGCAGTTCTTC.

This clonotype was recorded at least ten times. V and J are TRBV19 and TRBJ1-2, with D maybe TRBD1 (5 bases). The CDR3 consists of 11 residues. Germline V gives CDR1 LNHDA, CDR2 SQIVND (reference sequence). V lost 7 bases to trimming and J lost 5 bases, with 8 bases between them. The CDR3 bases are TGTGCCAGTAATCAGGGTTATGGCTACACCTTC. Translating it yields CASNQGYGYTF.

The V call is TRBV19, the J call TRBJ1-5; D ambiguous. Per germline, CDR1 LNHDA and CDR2 SQIVND (reference sequence). The CDR3 consists of 13 residues. Trimming removed 3 bases from V and 0 bases from J, with 3 bases in between. Here the CDR3 DNA reads TGTGCCAGTAGTATGTTTAGCAATCAGCCCCAGCATTTT. Translating gives CASSMFSNQPQHF.

This clonotype was observed many times. The rearrangement joins TRBV3-1 to TRBJ1-1; no definite D call. The CDR3 has 13 residues. The ends were cut back, 4 bases at V and 3 bases at J, with 9 bases in the middle. In germline, CDR1 is LGHDT, CDR2 YNNKEL (reference sequence). CDR3 nucleotides: TGTGCCAGCAGCCCAGTAAATCACACTGAAGCTTTCTTT. Translation gives CASSPVNHTEAFF. Full variable domain (remainder filled in from reference TRBV3-1 and TRBJ1-1): DTAVSQTPKYLVTQMGNDKSIKCEQNLGHDTMYWYKQDSKKFLKIMFSYNNKELIINETVPNRFSPKSPDKAHLNLHINSLELGDSAVYFCASSPVNHTEAFFGQGTRLTVV.

This clonotype showed up many times. The chain joins TRBV30 to TRBJ1-1, with 9 bases matching TRBD1. The CDR3 is made up of 14 amino acids. Trimming removed 5 bases from V and 0 bases from J; junction bases left unmatched: 4. CDR1 GTSNPN and CDR2 SVGIG come from the germline V gene (reference sequence). The CDR3 sequence is CAWARDRVNTEAFF. The CDR3 DNA sequence: TGTGCCTGGGCCCGGGACAGGGTGAACACTGAAGCTTTCTTT.

This clonotype was counted at least ten times. The chain combines TRBV5-4 with TRBJ2-1; TRBD2 aligns across 7 bases. CDR1 and CDR2 (germline): SGHNT, YYREEE (reference sequence). J was trimmed by 0 bases and V by 2 bases; bases with no gene match: 8. This CDR3 comprises 17 residues. The CDR3 bases are TGTGCCAGCAGCTTCAATCGCGGGGGAAGCTCCTACAATGAGCAGTTCTTC. Its translation: CASSFNRGGSSYNEQFF.

The rearrangement uses TRBV24-1 and TRBJ2-1, with 16 positions matching TRBD2. The CDR3 totals 17 residues. V lost 3 bases to trimming and J lost 9 bases; unmatched junction nucleotides: 7. Germline CDR1 is KGHDR and CDR2 is SFDVKD. The CDR3 region is CATSDGGLAGGSGEQFF. CDR3 DNA: TGTGCCACCAGTGATGGGGGACTAGCGGGAGGGTCAGGTGAGCAGTTCTTC.